Listed below are T cell receptor beta chains from one sample, sequenced in a study of CD8 T cells in Susac syndrome. Via MiXCR, TCRdb re-called the immunoSEQ multiplex PCR reads, giving one row per CDR3 protein. The table records around 150,000 distinct CDR3 sequences, roughly 94% of them present only once. The material sequenced was CD4+ T cells from PBMCs. All receptors come from a human donor with Susac syndrome. The CDR3 runs from the conserved cysteine through the conserved F or W. The D gene is left open where the match is weak. Clone sizes are given selectively: once, few, many, or a class where the clone is expanded.

TGTGCCTGGAGTGTACGTCAGGGTGTTGGCTACACCTTC CAWSVRQGVGYTF . TRBV30 . TRBJ1-2
TGCAGCGTGGGGGACAGGGGGCTGGGGACCCAGTACTTC CSVGDRGLGTQYF . TRBV29-1 TRBD1 TRBJ2-5
TGTGCCAGCAGTTTTGGTTTGGGAGATACGCAGTATTTT CASSFGLGDTQYF . TRBV27 . TRBJ2-3
TGCGCCAGCAGCTTGTGGGGACAGGGGGCTGAGGAGCAGTTCTTC CASSLWGQGAEEQFF . TRBV5-1 TRBD1 TRBJ2-1
TGCGCCAGCAGCCAAGGGCTAGGACAAGAGACCCAGTACTTC CASSQGLGQETQYF . TRBV4-3 . TRBJ2-5
TGTGCCAGCAGTTTCGAGGACAGACTCCAAGAGACCCAGTACTTC CASSFEDRLQETQYF . TRBV27 . TRBJ2-5
TGTGCCAGCTCACCACCAGGACAGCCTACTGAAGCTTTCTTT CASSPPGQPTEAFF . TRBV18 . TRBJ1-1
TGTGCCAGCTCTAGCGTGGCCGCTGGAGAGCAGTTCTTC CASSSVAAGEQFF . TRBV2 . TRBJ2-1
TGTGCCAGCAGCGAACGACAGAGAAACACTGAAGCTTTCTTT CASSERQRNTEAFF . TRBV9 . TRBJ1-1
TGTGCCAGCAGTGCTGGGAACCACGACTACGAGCAGTACTTC CASSAGNHDYEQYF . TRBV2 . TRBJ2-7
TGTGCCAGCAGCCCTTACTCCACTCAGGACGAGCAGTACTTC CASSPYSTQDEQYF . TRBV27 . TRBJ2-7
TGTGCCAGCAGGACCGGGACCCGTAGACCTGAGACCCAGTACTTC CASRTGTRRPETQYF . TRBV28 . TRBJ2-5
TGTGCCAGCAGCCAAGACTCCACCTCCTACGAGCAGTACTTC CASSQDSTSYEQYF . TRBV4-2 . TRBJ2-7
TGTGCCAGCAGCCCGAGCAACAGGGCTGAAGCTTTCTTT CASSPSNRAEAFF . TRBV12-3/TRBV12-4 . TRBJ1-1
TGTGCCAGCAGCTTAACGCGGGGCCGGACCACTGAAGCTTTCTTT CASSLTRGRTTEAFF . TRBV13 . TRBJ1-1
TGTGCCAGCAGCCGGCTCATCAGTTACACTGAAGCTTTCTTT CASSRLISYTEAFF . TRBV11-2 . TRBJ1-1
TGTGCCAGCAGCGCCCGAAGACAGGGTTGGAACATTCAGTACTTC CASSARRQGWNIQYF . TRBV3-1 TRBD1 TRBJ2-4
TGCAGTGCCCTGACAGGGGAGAACACTGAAGCTTTCTTT CSALTGENTEAFF . TRBV20-1 TRBD1 TRBJ1-1
TGTGCCAGCAGTTTATTTGGGGCAGGGAGCCAAGAGACCCAGTACTTC CASSLFGAGSQETQYF . TRBV28 . TRBJ2-5
TGCAGCGTTTGGGGGACAGCTAAAAACACTGAAGCTTTCTTT CSVWGTAKNTEAFF . TRBV29-1 TRBD1 TRBJ1-1
TGTGCCAGCAGCACCGGGACAGGGGCCTACGAGCAGTACTTC CASSTGTGAYEQYF once TRBV12-3/TRBV12-4 TRBD1 TRBJ2-7
TGTGCCAGCAGTTACGGAAAGGGTTTACAGCCCCAGCATTTT CASSYGKGLQPQHF . TRBV6-6 . TRBJ1-5
TGTGCCAGCAGCTTGAAGAGCGGGTCCTACAATGAGCAGTTCTTC CASSLKSGSYNEQFF . TRBV5-6 . TRBJ2-1
TGTGCCAGCAGTGGAGGGACAGTTATTCAAGAGACCCAGTACTTC CASSGGTVIQETQYF . TRBV2 TRBD1 TRBJ2-5
TGCGCCAGCAGTTCGACAGGGGATTGGGCAGATACGCAGTATTTT CASSSTGDWADTQYF . TRBV5-1 TRBD1 TRBJ2-3
TGTGCCAGCAGCCAACCTAGCGGGAGGGCCACGCAGTACTTC CASSQPSGRATQYF . TRBV4-2 TRBD2 TRBJ2-7
TGTGCCAGCCCGGTTCCTGAAGAGCAGTACTTC CASPVPEEQYF . TRBV27 . TRBJ2-7
TGTGCCAGTGGGACACGATACGAGCAGTACTTC CASGTRYEQYF . TRBV19 . TRBJ2-7
TGTGCTAGTGACTCCGGTGGGGCCAACGTCCTGACTTTC CASDSGGANVLTF . TRBV12-5 . TRBJ2-6
TGTGCCTGGAGGCAGGAAGAGACCCAGTACTTC CAWRQEETQYF once TRBV30 . TRBJ2-5
TGTGCCAGCAGCCGAGGACAGGGAATCTCCTATGGCTACACCTTC CASSRGQGISYGYTF . TRBV7-9 TRBD1 TRBJ1-2
TGTGCCAGCAGTTCCTTTACCAACAGGCATCTAGCCAAAAACATTCAGTACTTC CASSSFTNRHLAKNIQYF . TRBV13 . TRBJ2-4
TGTGCCAGCAGCCAGGGCTATGGCTACACCTTC CASSQGYGYTF . TRBV3-1 . TRBJ1-2
TGCAGCGTTGAAGGAGAACAGGGTCGCTATGGCTACACCTTC CSVEGEQGRYGYTF . TRBV29-1 . TRBJ1-2
TGTGCCAGCAGTTTGAGTGTTGAAAAACTGTTTTTT CASSLSVEKLFF . TRBV12-3/TRBV12-4 . TRBJ1-4
TGTGCCAGCAGGCCGCGGGGACTGACTAATGAAAAACTGTTTTTT CASRPRGLTNEKLFF . TRBV5-6 . TRBJ1-4
TGCAGCGTTGGGGACCGCCGAGGGACTGAAGCTTTCTTT CSVGDRRGTEAFF once TRBV29-1 . TRBJ1-1
TGTGCCAGCAGCCGAGAGGGGACTAGCGGACCTCAGCGTACAGATACGCAGTATTTT CASSREGTSGPQRTDTQYF . TRBV7-9 TRBD2 TRBJ2-3
TGTGCCAGCAGCGTAGGACAAGGGATTCACTATGGCTACACCTTC CASSVGQGIHYGYTF . TRBV9 . TRBJ1-2
TGTGCCAGCAGCCAAGATAACGGGGAAAGGGGCTACACCTTC CASSQDNGERGYTF . TRBV4-2 . TRBJ1-2
TGTGCCAGCAGCCAGGGGTCGGCGGGGGGCCAGGGCGAGCAGTACTTC CASSQGSAGGQGEQYF . TRBV3-1 TRBD2 TRBJ2-7
TGTGCCAGCAGTGGCCGGGACCCCACGAACATGGTCGGGGAGCTGTTTTTT CASSGRDPTNMVGELFF . TRBV6-1 . TRBJ2-2
TGTGCCAGCAGCCAAGATGCCGGGCATGGCTACACCTTC CASSQDAGHGYTF . TRBV3-1 . TRBJ1-2
TGTGCCAGCAGCTCGGGACCCTTGGGGTCCGGGGAGCTGTTTTTT CASSSGPLGSGELFF once TRBV6-6 . TRBJ2-2
TGCAGTGCTAGAGATATGGACCCAAGCTCCTACGAGCAGTACTTC CSARDMDPSSYEQYF . TRBV20-1 . TRBJ2-7
TGCAGTGCCCGGAGGGAGGGCGGTGAGCAGTTCTTC CSARREGGEQFF . TRBV20-1 TRBD2 TRBJ2-1
TGCAGTGCTAGATCAGGGACAGGGGATGGCTACACCTTC CSARSGTGDGYTF . TRBV20-1 TRBD1 TRBJ1-2
TGTGCCATCAGTGAGCAAGAGACCCAGTACTTC CAISEQETQYF . TRBV10-3 . TRBJ2-5
TGTGCCAGCAGCGTAGACAGCGAAGAGACCCAGTACTTC CASSVDSEETQYF . TRBV9 . TRBJ2-5
TGCAGTGCTAGAGCGGGGGACAGCCAAGAGACCCAGTACTTC CSARAGDSQETQYF . TRBV20-1 . TRBJ2-5
TGTGCCAGCAGCTCAGGGTGGACAGGGGAGACCCAGTACTTC CASSSGWTGETQYF once TRBV7-8 TRBD1 TRBJ2-5
TGTGCCAGCAGCTTATTAGGGTTAAGATTGTCTGGGGCCAACGTCCTGACTTTC CASSLLGLRLSGANVLTF . TRBV5-4 . TRBJ2-6
TGTGCCAGCAGCTTATTCCAGCGGGAGCCCCTCGAGCAGTACTTC CASSLFQREPLEQYF . TRBV7-8 TRBD2 TRBJ2-7
TGTGCCAGCGCCCGATATACGCAGTATTTT CASARYTQYF once TRBV12-3/TRBV12-4 . TRBJ2-3
TGTGCCTGGAGTAGCGGCGCGGGGTCAGATACGCAGTATTTT CAWSSGAGSDTQYF once TRBV30 . TRBJ2-3
TGCAGCGTCTCCCCCAGCACAGATACGCAGTATTTT CSVSPSTDTQYF . TRBV29-1 . TRBJ2-3
TGCAGCGCGCACGTTGCCATGAACACTGAAGCTTTCTTT CSAHVAMNTEAFF . TRBV29-1 . TRBJ1-1
TGTGCCACCAGCAGAGACAAGAGCGGGGGGGCTAGAGATACGCAGTATTTT CATSRDKSGGARDTQYF . TRBV15 TRBD2 TRBJ2-3
TGCAGCGTTCTGACGGCGGATGGCTACACCTTC CSVLTADGYTF . TRBV29-1 . TRBJ1-2
TGTGCCAGCAAACTGTTAGCGGGAGAGACCCAGTACTTC CASKLLAGETQYF . TRBV2 TRBD2 TRBJ2-5